Shown below are 17 T cell receptor beta chains from a single sample sequenced in a study of patients and donors after allogeneic stem cell transplantation. A single record per CDR3 protein comes from TCRdb applying MiXCR to the RT-PCR reads. The sample carries approximately 160,000 distinct CDR3 sequences, roughly 31% recorded once. The material sequenced was blood, either unsorted or a sorted T cell fraction (not recorded which). The receptor source for this set is a human donor who was either an allogeneic HSCT recipient or a stem cell or donor lymphocyte infusion donor (not recorded which). It is not recorded whose cells these are; they may come from a transplant donor.

A few counts support this clonotype. The CDR3 region has the DNA TGCAGCGTTGAAGCGGGCAGGTCTGGACTAGCGATGTATGAGCAGTTCTTC. Encoded protein: CSVEAGRSGLAMYEQFF. The genes are TRBV29-1 and TRBJ2-1, with 9 positions matching TRBD2. CDR1 is SQVTM, CDR2 ANQGSEA, per germline. V trimming: 1 base; J trimming: 8 bases; junction bases outside the gene matches: 15. The CDR3 is 17 residues long.

There are a few counts of this clonotype. The gene calls are TRBV28 and TRBJ1-2; tentative D call: TRBD1 (5 bases). The CDR3 covers 13 residues. The germline V and J ends were trimmed by 3 bases and 4 bases, with 9 bases remaining between them. CDR1 is MDHEN and CDR2 is SYDVKM in the germline V gene. CDR3 nucleotides: TGTGCCAGCAGTTTTGGGGGTGCCTATGGCTACACCTTC. This gives the protein CASSFGGAYGYTF.

The CDR3 DNA reads TGTGCCAGCAGCTTAGATAGCGGGAGAGTCTACGAGCAGTACTTC. This encodes CASSLDSGRVYEQYF. The V gene is TRBV7-6, the J gene TRBJ2-7; TRBD2 matches at 9 bases. CDR1 is SGHVS and CDR2 is FNYEAQ in the germline V gene. This CDR3 has 15 amino acids. V lost 1 base, J lost 3 bases, and 4 bases stayed unmatched.

A few counts support this clonotype. V gene TRBV10-3 combines with J gene TRBJ2-3; 7 bases line up with TRBD2. Germline trimming cut 10 bases from V and 8 bases from J; bases unmatched to any gene: 6. This CDR3 contains 11 residues. Germline loops: CDR1 ENHRY, CDR2 SYGVKD. The CDR3 coding sequence is TGTGCCACCGAGCGGGACGGTACGCAGTATTTT. Protein: CATERDGTQYF.

This chain joins TRBV4-3 and TRBJ2-7; 8 positions agree with TRBD2. The V segment lost 1 base and the J segment 0 bases; nucleotides outside the gene matches: 2. Germline V gene lookup returns CDR1 LGHNA and CDR2 YSLEER. This CDR3 contains 15 residues. CDR3 region: CASSQGLALSYEQYF. The CDR3 bases are TGCGCCAGCAGCCAAGGACTAGCGCTCTCCTACGAGCAGTACTTC.

This chain links TRBV7-6 with TRBJ1-1; 9 nucleotides line up with TRBD1. V lost 5 bases and J lost 7; bases outside the gene matches: 5. CDR3 length: 13 amino acids. Germline V lookup: CDR1 SGHVS, CDR2 FNYEAQ. The CDR3 sequence is CASSAQGALEAFF. The CDR3 bases are TGTGCCAGCAGCGCACAGGGGGCGCTTGAAGCTTTCTTT.

The chain has TRBV5-1 and TRBJ1-2; weak D call: TRBD1 (6 bases). The V gene's germline CDR1 is SGHRS and CDR2 YFSETQ. The length of the CDR3 is 14 residues. V dropped 0 bases and J dropped 6 bases, with 12 bases sitting between them. CDR3 region: CASSLDQGLDGYTF. The CDR3 DNA sequence: TGCGCCAGCAGCTTGGACCAGGGGCTCGATGGCTACACCTTC.

This clonotype occurred a few times. The rearrangement links TRBV4-2 to TRBJ1-1; no clear D. In germline, CDR1 is LGHNA, CDR2 YNFKEQ. This CDR3 is built from 14 residues. Trimming removed 0 bases from V and 0 bases from J, with 5 bases in between. Here the CDR3 DNA reads TGTGCCAGCAGCCAAGATCTGTTGAACACTGAAGCTTTCTTT. This codes for CASSQDLLNTEAFF.

A few counts support this clonotype. V and J are TRBV27 and TRBJ2-3; 7 bases fit TRBD1. In germline, CDR1 is MNHEY, CDR2 SMNVEV (reference sequence). There are 17 residues in the CDR3. J gave up 2 bases and V 5 bases, and 13 bases lay outside the gene matches. This CDR3 is CASSLTWWDSLTDTQYF. In DNA, the CDR3 is TGTGCCAGCAGTCTTACATGGTGGGACAGCCTCACAGATACGCAGTATTTT.

This clonotype was counted many times. The chain carries TRBV2 and TRBJ2-2; 7 bases fit TRBD2. Unmatched junction bases numbered 10, after V lost 6 bases and J lost 6 bases. The length of the CDR3 is 15 residues. The germline V gene encodes CDR1 SNHLY and CDR2 FYNNEI. The CDR3 DNA follows: TGTGCCAGCAGCCTGGGGCTAGCGGTAGCCGGGGAGCTGTTTTTT. Translating gives CASSLGLAVAGELFF.

Only a few counts were recorded for this clonotype. The chain uses TRBV25-1 and TRBJ1-5; the D gene is possibly TRBD1 (5 bases). V was trimmed by 3 bases and J by 4 bases, leaving 7 bases between them. CDR3 size: 13 residues. The germline V gene encodes CDR1 MGHDK and CDR2 SYGVNS. The CDR3 here is CASSEWGNQPQHF. The DNA of the CDR3 is TGTGCCAGCAGTGAGTGGGGGAATCAGCCCCAGCATTTT.

This clonotype appeared a few times. The V gene is TRBV4-2, the J gene TRBJ2-3; the D gene is possibly TRBD1 (5 bases). The CDR3 runs 16 residues. V lost 4 bases, J lost 5 bases, and 19 bases lay in between. Germline CDR1 LGHNA, CDR2 YNFKEQ. CDR3 loop: CASSPQVGPGGDTQYF. The CDR3 DNA sequence: TGTGCCAGCAGCCCTCAGGTGGGGCCGGGTGGAGATACGCAGTATTTT.

The chain joins TRBV6-5 to TRBJ1-5; 7 bases agree with TRBD1. CDR1 is MNHEY and CDR2 is SVGAGI in the germline V gene. The V and J ends lost 6 bases and 2 bases, in that order; junction bases with no gene match: 4. CDR3 size: 14 residues. The CDR3 reads CASSEGAGNQPQHF. CDR3 in DNA: TGTGCCAGCAGCGAGGGGGCCGGCAATCAGCCCCAGCATTTT.

For this clonotype: One junction end disagrees with the germline gene, perhaps due to a read error. The chain couples TRBV12-3 or TRBV12-4 to TRBJ1-6; no clear D. This CDR3 has 12 amino acids. CDR3 sequence reads: CASRLANSPLHF. CDR3 nucleotides: TGTGCCAGCAGATTAGCTAATTCACCCCTCCACTTT.

The chain has TRBV9 and TRBJ1-4; no clear D. Germline values: CDR1 SGDLS, CDR2 YYNGEE. Trimming took off 0 bases at V and 1 base at J, with 7 bases between the two ends. The CDR3 loop spans 15 amino acids. CDR3 amino acids: CASSVDTETNEKLFF. CDR3 nucleotides: TGTGCCAGCAGCGTAGATACGGAAACTAATGAAAAACTGTTTTTT.

The CDR3 is CASSVGGSTLYNEQFF. The CDR3 coding sequence is TGTGCCAGCAGCGTAGGGGGTAGTACCCTCTACAATGAGCAGTTCTTC. The chain uses TRBV9 and TRBJ2-1; D unclear. V lost 0 bases, J lost 3 bases, and 13 bases lay in between. CDR1 is SGDLS, CDR2 YYNGEE, per germline. The CDR3 runs 16 residues. Variable domain in full (rest from reference TRBV9 and TRBJ2-1): DSGVTQTPKHLITATGQRVTLRCSPRSGDLSVYWYQQSLDQGLQFLIQYYNGEERAKGNILERFSAQQFPDLHSELNLSSLELGDSALYFCASSVGGSTLYNEQFFGPGTRLTVL.

This clonotype was picked up a small number of times. The chain uses TRBV15 and TRBJ1-2; the D gene is possibly TRBD1 (5 bases). V was cut by 1 base and J by 7 bases, with 13 bases left in between. The CDR3 extends over 14 amino acids. CDR1 and CDR2 (germline): LNHNV, YYDKDF (reference sequence). CDR3 DNA sequence: TGTGCCACCAGCAGAGTTGAGGGGAGCGGTGGCTACACCTTC. Protein sequence: CATSRVEGSGGYTF.